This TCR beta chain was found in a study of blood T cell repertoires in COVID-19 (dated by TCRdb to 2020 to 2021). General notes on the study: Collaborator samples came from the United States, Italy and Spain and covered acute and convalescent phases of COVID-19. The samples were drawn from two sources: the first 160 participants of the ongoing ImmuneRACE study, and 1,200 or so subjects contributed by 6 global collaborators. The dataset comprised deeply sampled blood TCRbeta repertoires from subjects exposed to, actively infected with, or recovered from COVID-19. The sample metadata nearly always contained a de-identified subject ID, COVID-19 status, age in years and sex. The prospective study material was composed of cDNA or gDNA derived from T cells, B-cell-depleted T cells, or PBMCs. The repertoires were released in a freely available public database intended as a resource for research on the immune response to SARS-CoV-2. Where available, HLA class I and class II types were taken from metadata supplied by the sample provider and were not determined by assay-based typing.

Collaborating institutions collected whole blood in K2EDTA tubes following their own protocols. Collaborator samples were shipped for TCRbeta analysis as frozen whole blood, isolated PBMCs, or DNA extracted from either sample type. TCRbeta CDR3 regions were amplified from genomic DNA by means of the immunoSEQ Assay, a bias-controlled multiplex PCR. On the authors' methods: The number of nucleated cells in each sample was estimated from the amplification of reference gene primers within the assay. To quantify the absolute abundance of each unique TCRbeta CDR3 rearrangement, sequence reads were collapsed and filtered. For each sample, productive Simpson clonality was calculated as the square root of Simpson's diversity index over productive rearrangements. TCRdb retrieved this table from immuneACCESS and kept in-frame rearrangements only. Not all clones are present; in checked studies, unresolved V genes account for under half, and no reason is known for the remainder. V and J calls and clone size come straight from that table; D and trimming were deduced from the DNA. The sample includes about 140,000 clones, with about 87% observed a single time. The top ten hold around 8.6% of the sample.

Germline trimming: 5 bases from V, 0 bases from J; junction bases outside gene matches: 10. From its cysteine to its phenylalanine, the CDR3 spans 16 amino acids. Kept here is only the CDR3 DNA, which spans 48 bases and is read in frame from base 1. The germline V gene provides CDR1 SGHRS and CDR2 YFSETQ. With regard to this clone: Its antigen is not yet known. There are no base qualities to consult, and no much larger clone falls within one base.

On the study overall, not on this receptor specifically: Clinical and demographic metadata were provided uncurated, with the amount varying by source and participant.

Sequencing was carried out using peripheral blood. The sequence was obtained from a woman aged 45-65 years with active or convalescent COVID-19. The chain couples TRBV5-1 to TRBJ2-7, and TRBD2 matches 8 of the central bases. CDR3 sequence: CASSLLSGTISYEQYF. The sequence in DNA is TGCGCCAGCAGTTTACTTAGCGGGACCATCTCCTACGAGCAGTACTTC.